Described below is a single T cell receptor (beta chain) sequence and its context. This clonotype is medium-sized (0.01 to 0.1%) in its sample. Its antigen is currently not known. No clone much larger than this one lies a single base away; base qualities are absent. This entry is derived from a study. The sequencer was an Illumina MiSeq. The public sequencing data were trimmed at Q25 with fastp and processed into clonotypes with MiXCR by TCRdb, which kept only in-frame beta chains. For every CDR3 protein sequence, its rows merge into one entry that carries the most common genes and DNA. The sample records some 5,500 distinct CDR3 sequences, over 9% of which are singletons. Together, the top ten hold 4.5% to 5.5% of the sample. The CDR3 contains 13 residues, cysteine and phenylalanine counted. Only the CDR3 part of the read is kept: 39 bases, read in frame from the first base. Based on the germline V gene, the CDR1 and CDR2 sequences are ENHRY and SYGVKD. V loses 5 bases, J loses 8 bases, and the germline ends lie 13 bases apart.

Recombination linked TRBV10-3 to TRBJ2-1, and possibly TRBD2, on 5 matching bases. This TCR was sampled from a human donor with rheumatoid arthritis. Sequenced input: CD4+ T cells from synovial fluid. CDR3 reads: CAISNLEGDEQFF. The base sequence is TGTGCCATCAGTAACCTTGAGGGAGATGAGCAGTTCTTC.